This T cell receptor (beta chain) was found in a study of blood T cell repertoires in COVID-19. CDR1 is SGDLS and CDR2 is YYNGEE in the germline V gene. Trimming removed 3 bases from V and 0 bases from J, with 10 bases in between. This CDR3 spans 15 amino acids. Seattle patients were enrolled during active infection and followed longitudinally. Authors' methods: Cell counts per sample came from amplifying reference gene primers. Data came from immunoSEQ multiplex PCR; TCRdb stores just in-frame clones and leaves some out. V, J and clone size derive from that table, while D and trimming were established from the DNA sequence. The sample holds 150,000 to 200,000 clones; roughly 93% are singletons and the top ten take roughly 2.1%.

The rearrangement links TRBV9 to TRBJ1-5; TRBD1 might be the D (6 bases). The receptor was isolated from a woman in her fifties or sixties with COVID-19, enrolled during active disease. The specimen was peripheral blood. The CDR3 protein is CASSAGQYSNQPQHF. The CDR3 region has the DNA TGTGCCAGCAGCGCTGGACAGTATAGCAATCAGCCCCAGCATTTT.